This T cell receptor (beta chain) was sequenced in a study of cytomegalovirus exposure and HLA in healthy donors. Comments on this clone: The antigen remains undetermined.

Trimming removed 8 bases at V and 1 base at J, with 9 bases between. The germline gives CDR1 SGHVS, CDR2 FQNEAQ. This CDR3 spans 13 amino acids. Primers: 60 Vbeta forward and 13 Jbeta reverse. Data came from immunoSEQ multiplex PCR; TCRdb stores just in-frame clones and leaves some out. The sample holds 180,000 or so clones, approximately 84% seen once. Whole-study results and caveats: Sequencing likely produced, as an artifact, a cluster of highly shared sequence variants.

Sequenced input: PBMCs. The clonotype originates from a girl aged 10 to 17 in good health and CMV-seropositive. The chain joins TRBV7-8 to TRBJ2-1; D might be TRBD2 (5 bases). This chain's CDR3 is CASGLISYNEQFF. CDR3 sequence (DNA): TGTGCCAGCGGACTTATATCCTACAATGAGCAGTTCTTC.